The 29 T cell receptor beta chains reported below all come from one sample, sequenced in a study of T cell responses to AZD1222 COVID-19 vaccine. Data came from immunoSEQ multiplex PCR; TCRdb stores just in-frame clones and leaves some out. Altogether some 130,000 clones are present, just over 85% being singletons, with the ten largest covering under 9.5%. Sequencing used peripheral blood, obtained on day 0 of AZD1222 vaccination. These receptor sequences come from an adult in good health.

This chain joins TRBV7-9 and TRBJ1-4, with D uncertain. Trimming cost V 5 bases and J 5 bases, with 12 bases left between them. CDR3 size: 14 residues. Germline loops: CDR1 SEHNR, CDR2 FQNEAQ (reference sequence). In DNA, the CDR3 is TGTGCCAGCAGCCCCACGATAGGGAATGAAAAACTGTTTTTT. This encodes CASSPTIGNEKLFF.

V usage is TRBV3-1 (or the pseudogene TRBV3-2) and J usage is TRBJ2-2; D uncertain. This CDR3 region has 15 residues. Trimming left V 4 bases short and J 4 bases short, with 13 bases between. The germline V gene has CDR1 LGHDT and CDR2 YNNKEL (reference sequence). The CDR3 DNA is TGTGCCAGCAGCCCCAGGTGGAGTGTCACCGGGGAGCTGTTTTTT. Translated, it gives CASSPRWSVTGELFF.

The chain combines TRBV24-1 with TRBJ2-5; perhaps D is TRBD1 or TRBD2 (7 bases each). The V gene lost 7 bases and the J gene lost 4 bases, with 18 bases spanning the gap. The V gene's germline CDR1 is KGHDR and CDR2 SFDVKD. This CDR3 has 15 residues. The CDR3 DNA is TGTGCCACCAGGGGAGGGGGCGCAGGCCGAGAGACCCAGTACTTC. It translates to CATRGGGAGRETQYF.

The rearrangement joins TRBV13 to TRBJ1-5; 9 bases map to TRBD1. The V and J ends lost 5 bases and 4 bases, in that order; junction bases with no gene match: 3. This CDR3 comprises 14 residues. Germline-derived CDR1 and CDR2 are PRHDT and FYEKMQ (reference sequence). CDR3 loop: CASSRGQGNQPQHF. The DNA of the CDR3 is TGTGCCAGCAGCAGAGGACAGGGGAATCAGCCCCAGCATTTT.

The rearrangement uses TRBV10-2 and TRBJ2-5; 7 bases are shared with TRBD1. In germline, CDR1 is WSHSY, CDR2 SAAADI. This CDR3 has 12 amino acids. V trimming: 8 bases; J trimming: 1 base; junction bases outside the gene matches: 1. CDR3 loop: CASRDSQETQYF. The CDR3 DNA is TGCGCCAGCCGGGACAGCCAAGAGACCCAGTACTTC.

J is TRBJ2-4 and V is TRBV12-5; 11 bases match TRBD2. Per germline, CDR1 LGHNT and CDR2 FRNRAP. This CDR3 is built from 17 residues. Trimming took 3 bases from V and 7 from J; bases not matched to a gene: 11. This chain's CDR3 is CASGFPRPSGGRNIQYF. In nucleotides, the CDR3 is TGTGCTAGTGGTTTTCCCCGCCCTAGCGGGGGGAGGAACATTCAGTACTTC.

This clone was seen a single time. CDR3 nucleotide sequence: TGTGCCAGCAGTTTAATAGTTGAGAGAGACTACGAGCAGTACTTC. It translates to CASSLIVERDYEQYF. This sequence joins TRBV28 and TRBJ2-7; the D is unclear. The CDR3 sequence is 15 residues long. The germline V gene encodes CDR1 MDHEN and CDR2 SYDVKM. Trimming removed 2 bases from V and 3 bases from J, with 14 bases in between.

This clone occurred once. The chain employs TRBV28 and TRBJ2-7; D tentatively reads TRBD1 or TRBD2 (5 bases each). Per the germline V gene, CDR1 is MDHEN and CDR2 is SYDVKM. V shed 8 bases and J shed 3 bases, with 17 bases lying between them. The length of the CDR3 is 14 residues. The CDR3 nucleotides are TGTGCCAGCGCCGGGGCCCAACTAGACTACGAGCAGTACTTC. It is translated as CASAGAQLDYEQYF.

The chain combines TRBV19 with TRBJ1-3, with 7 bases identical to TRBD1. Germline CDR1 LNHDA, CDR2 SQIVND (reference sequence). Trimming took 3 bases from V and 0 from J; bases not matched to a gene: 2. The CDR3 has 15 amino acids. CDR3 nucleotide sequence: TGTGCCAGTAGTATGACAGGGACCTCTGGAAACACCATATATTTT. It encodes CASSMTGTSGNTIYF.

Turning to this clone: Other DNA sequences from this sample encode an identical CDR3 as well. The chain recombines TRBV11-3 with TRBJ1-1, with a tentative D call TRBD1 (6 bases). The CDR3 totals 13 residues. Germline lookup yields CDR1 SGHNT and CDR2 YENEEA. The V gene lost 5 bases and the J gene lost 5 bases, with 12 bases spanning the gap. DNA for the CDR3: TGTGCCAGCAGCCTCCAAGGGGGGACTGAAGCTTTCTTT. Translation gives CASSLQGGTEAFF.

This clone was picked up one time. As DNA, the CDR3 is TGCGCCAGCAGCCCCATTAGGGGGGTTCATGCCGGGGAGCTGTTTTTT. Protein sequence: CASSPIRGVHAGELFF. The genes are TRBV5-1 and TRBJ2-2; D may match TRBD1 or TRBD2 (6 bases each). Germline V gene lookup returns CDR1 SGHRS and CDR2 YFSETQ. CDR3 size: 16 residues. The V gene lost 4 bases and the J gene lost 6 bases, with 19 bases spanning the gap.

The V call is TRBV11-2, the J call TRBJ2-5; possible D gene TRBD1, 5 bases. The germline gives CDR1 SGHAT, CDR2 FQNNGV. The V and J ends lost 1 base and 2 bases respectively, with 8 bases between them. The CDR3 is made up of 14 amino acids. CDR3 sequence: CASSLGAGQETQYF. The CDR3 DNA follows: TGTGCCAGCAGCTTAGGAGCAGGGCAAGAGACCCAGTACTTC.

The rearrangement uses TRBV28 and TRBJ2-7; possibly TRBD1 for D (6 bases). The V gene lost 5 bases and the J gene lost 3 bases, with 14 bases spanning the gap. This CDR3 region has 14 residues. Per the germline V gene, CDR1 is MDHEN and CDR2 is SYDVKM. In nucleotides, the CDR3 is TGTGCCAGCAGTATCACAGGCAGGGGCTACGAGCAGTACTTC. Translated, it gives CASSITGRGYEQYF. Full variable domain (rest looked up from reference TRBV28 and TRBJ2-7): DVKVTQSSRYLVKRTGEKVFLECVQDMDHENMFWYRQDPGLGLRLIYFSYDVKMKEKGDIPEGYSVSREKKERFSLILESASTNQTSMYLCASSITGRGYEQYFGPGTRLTVT.

This sequence joins TRBV6-5 and TRBJ2-7; D is uncertain. V lost 7 bases and J 5 bases, leaving 12 bases between the germline ends. Germline V lookup: CDR1 MNHEY, CDR2 SVGAGI. This CDR3 is 12 amino acids long. The CDR3 nucleotides are TGTGCCAGCACTCATCCGACTGACGAGCAGTACTTC. It yields the protein CASTHPTDEQYF.

This sequence joins TRBV15 and TRBJ1-6, with no clear D. There are 12 residues in the CDR3. Trimming took 1 base from V and 7 from J, leaving 2 bases between them. Germline assignment: CDR1 LNHNV and CDR2 YYDKDF (reference sequence). The CDR3 spells CATSRGNSPLHF. The CDR3 nucleotides read TGTGCCACCAGCAGAGGAAATTCACCCCTCCACTTT.

The J gene is TRBJ2-3, the V gene TRBV9, with D unresolved. CDR1 is SGDLS and CDR2 is YYNGEE in the germline V gene. V lost 1 base and J 2 bases, leaving 8 bases between the germline ends. The CDR3 spans 14 residues. CDR3: CASSVQLNTDTQYF. The CDR3 coding sequence is TGTGCCAGCAGCGTACAGCTGAACACAGATACGCAGTATTTT.

The chain links TRBV9 to TRBJ1-4, with D possibly being TRBD1 (5 bases). The CDR3 runs 14 residues. Between the trimmed V and J ends, which lost 4 bases and 2 bases, there was a span of 9 bases. Germline CDR1 is SGDLS and CDR2 is YYNGEE. The CDR3 nucleotides read TGTGCCAGCAGCTCAGGGACCACTAATGAAAAACTGTTTTTT. It specifies CASSSGTTNEKLFF.

This rearrangement joins TRBV5-4 to TRBJ2-4, with D uncertain. Per the germline V gene, CDR1 is SGHNT and CDR2 is YYREEE (reference sequence). V was clipped by 4 bases and J by 6 bases, with 11 bases between them. CDR3 length: 13 residues. The CDR3 loop reads CASSPADGNIQYF. For the CDR3, the DNA is TGTGCCAGCAGCCCGGCGGATGGAAACATTCAGTACTTC.

The J gene is TRBJ2-7, the V gene TRBV28; the match to TRBD1 covers 11 bases. The germline CDR1 and CDR2 sequences are MDHEN and SYDVKM. The CDR3 sequence is 15 residues long. Trimming cost V 6 bases and J 3 bases; bases outside gene matches: 7. Here the CDR3 reads CASSHPGQGGYEQYF. DNA for the CDR3: TGTGCCAGCAGCCATCCGGGACAGGGGGGCTACGAGCAGTACTTC. The full variable domain, its missing parts supplied by reference TRBV28 and TRBJ2-7, is DVKVTQSSRYLVKRTGEKVFLECVQDMDHENMFWYRQDPGLGLRLIYFSYDVKMKEKGDIPEGYSVSREKKERFSLILESASTNQTSMYLCASSHPGQGGYEQYFGPGTRLTVT.

The rearrangement uses TRBV3-1 (or the pseudogene TRBV3-2) and TRBJ2-7; TRBD1 might be the D (6 bases). Germline values: CDR1 LGHDT, CDR2 YNNKEL (reference sequence). CDR3 length equals 15 residues. Trimming removed 2 bases at V and 3 bases at J, with 14 bases between. The CDR3 loop reads CASSQTQGRGYEQYF. CDR3 DNA: TGTGCCAGCAGCCAAACACAGGGCCGCGGCTACGAGCAGTACTTC.

The V gene is TRBV9, the J gene TRBJ2-7, with D unclear. Looked up from germline, CDR1 is SGDLS and CDR2 is YYNGEE. The V end lost 6 bases, the J end lost 0 bases, and 10 bases lay between the germline ends. The CDR3 is 13 residues long. The CDR3 sequence: CASTLTDSYEQYF. DNA of the CDR3: TGTGCCAGCACCCTAACTGACTCCTACGAGCAGTACTTC.

The V call is TRBV19, the J call TRBJ1-1, with D maybe TRBD1 (5 bases). CDR1 and CDR2 from the germline V gene are LNHDA and SQIVND (reference sequence). The V gene lost 7 bases and the J gene lost 4 bases, with 19 bases spanning the gap. The CDR3 loop spans 15 amino acids. The CDR3 sequence is CASTPFGGAGTEAFF. CDR3 nucleotide sequence: TGTGCCAGTACCCCCTTCGGGGGTGCGGGCACTGAAGCTTTCTTT.

The rearrangement links TRBV28 to TRBJ1-1; tentative D call: TRBD1 (6 bases). Per germline, CDR1 MDHEN and CDR2 SYDVKM. Trimming removed 1 base from V and 6 bases from J, with 12 bases in between. CDR3 size: 14 residues. This CDR3 is CASSLLGGRAEAFF. CDR3 DNA: TGTGCCAGCAGTTTATTGGGGGGGCGGGCTGAAGCTTTCTTT. Drawing the rest from reference TRBV28 and TRBJ1-1, the complete variable domain is DVKVTQSSRYLVKRTGEKVFLECVQDMDHENMFWYRQDPGLGLRLIYFSYDVKMKEKGDIPEGYSVSREKKERFSLILESASTNQTSMYLCASSLLGGRAEAFFGQGTRLTVV.

The CDR3 protein is CASSLDRVGNEQFF. CDR3 DNA sequence: TGTGCCAGCAGCTTAGACAGGGTCGGCAATGAGCAGTTCTTC. The chain is built from TRBV7-9 and TRBJ2-1; D is possibly TRBD1 (6 bases). CDR3 size: 14 residues. Germline values: CDR1 SEHNR, CDR2 FQNEAQ (reference sequence). V was trimmed by 1 base and J by 6 bases, leaving 10 bases between them.

V usage is TRBV5-6 and J usage is TRBJ1-2; the D gene is possibly TRBD1 (6 bases). This CDR3 is built from 13 residues. CDR1 and CDR2 from the germline V gene are SGHDT and YYEEEE. Trimming left V 3 bases short and J 14 bases short, with 20 bases between. The CDR3 region is CASSSTGSKTQTF. The CDR3 coding sequence is TGTGCCAGCAGCTCAACAGGGAGTAAAACTCAGACCTTC.

This clone was recorded once. The rearrangement uses TRBV19 and TRBJ1-4, with TRBD1 identical over 9 bases. In germline, CDR1 is LNHDA, CDR2 SQIVND (reference sequence). This CDR3 spans 16 amino acids. V lost 3 bases, J lost 5 bases, and 7 bases stayed unmatched. CDR3 bases: TGTGCCAGTAGTATTGGAACTGGGACAGGGAATGAAAAACTGTTTTTT. It codes for CASSIGTGTGNEKLFF.

V is TRBV9 and J is TRBJ1-5, with a possible D match to TRBD1 (5 bases). CDR3 size: 14 residues. The germline V gene encodes CDR1 SGDLS and CDR2 YYNGEE. The V end was cut by 3 bases, the J end by 2 bases, with 9 bases between. CDR3 coding DNA: TGTGCCAGCAGCGGGGGGTCCGGCAATCAGCCCCAGCATTTT. Residues: CASSGGSGNQPQHF.

This clone has just one count. The chain has TRBV29-1 and TRBJ2-7; D is uncertain. The ends were cut back, 2 bases at V and 2 bases at J, with 10 bases in the middle. The CDR3 sequence is 13 residues long. Per germline, CDR1 SQVTM and CDR2 ANQGSEA. CDR3 DNA sequence: TGCAGCGTTGAACAGGCCGAACCCTACGAGCAGTACTTC. Residues: CSVEQAEPYEQYF.

DNA of the CDR3: TGCGCCAGCAGCTCGGCCGGGACGAGCTATGGCTACACCTTC. Protein product: CASSSAGTSYGYTF. The chain links TRBV5-1 to TRBJ1-2, with a tentative D call TRBD1 (5 bases). The CDR3 contains 14 residues. V gave up 3 bases and J gave up 4 bases, with 13 bases separating them. Germline V gene sequence: CDR1 SGHRS, CDR2 YFSETQ.